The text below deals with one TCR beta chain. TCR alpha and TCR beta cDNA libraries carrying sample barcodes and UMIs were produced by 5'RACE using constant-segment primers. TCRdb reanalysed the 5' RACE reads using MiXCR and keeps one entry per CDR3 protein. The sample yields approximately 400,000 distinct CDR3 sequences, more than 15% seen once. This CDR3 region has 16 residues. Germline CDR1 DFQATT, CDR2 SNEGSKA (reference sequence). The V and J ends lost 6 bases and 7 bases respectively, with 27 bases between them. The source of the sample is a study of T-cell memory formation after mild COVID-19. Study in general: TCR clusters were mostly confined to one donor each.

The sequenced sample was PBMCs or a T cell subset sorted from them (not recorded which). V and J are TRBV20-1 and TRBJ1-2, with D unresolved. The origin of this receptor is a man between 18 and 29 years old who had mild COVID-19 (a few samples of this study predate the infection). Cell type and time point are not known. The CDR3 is CSAEKPRLGGLGGYTF. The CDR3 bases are TGCAGTGCCGAAAAACCCCGGTTGGGTGGGCTGGGTGGCTACACCTTC.